Following are 11 T cell receptor beta chains from one sample sequenced in a study of shared clonotypes between healthy human individuals. This table comes from immunoSEQ multiplex PCR, and its TCRdb copy is limited to in-frame clones, with some not included. The data hold about 1.1 million clones, with around 78% observed a single time. The sample was memory CD4+ T cells from PBMCs. Specified subset: CD45RA-negative fraction. These receptors originate from a man between 18 and 35 years old in good health. Some clones in this sample may be carry-over from other donors' samples.

There are a few counts of this clone. The rearrangement joins TRBV10-3 to TRBJ2-2; TRBD1 aligns across 8 bases. The V segment lost 7 bases and the J segment 7 bases; nucleotides outside the gene matches: 5. The CDR3 runs to 13 residues. CDR1 is ENHRY, CDR2 SYGVKD, per germline. CDR3: CAIKGQASGELFF. DNA of the CDR3: TGTGCCATCAAGGGACAGGCGAGCGGGGAGCTGTTTTTT.

The chain couples TRBV2 to TRBJ2-5; D is possibly TRBD1 (6 bases). The CDR3 totals 15 residues. Between the trimmed V and J ends, which lost 4 bases and 5 bases, there was a span of 17 bases. Germline CDR1 reads SNHLY; CDR2 reads FYNNEI. CDR3 sequence reads: CASSVQGNEVETQYF. CDR3 bases: TGTGCCAGCAGTGTACAGGGTAATGAGGTGGAGACCCAGTACTTC.

This clone was found a few times. The chain joins TRBV2 to TRBJ2-2; D is uncertain. The CDR3 is 12 amino acids. V was trimmed by 4 bases and J by 6 bases, leaving 6 bases between them. Germline V gives CDR1 SNHLY, CDR2 FYNNEI. CDR3 sequence reads: CASSARSGELFF. The CDR3 bases are TGTGCCAGCAGTGCTCGGTCCGGGGAGCTGTTTTTT.

The rearrangement joins TRBV11-2 to TRBJ1-2; the D gene is possibly TRBD1 (6 bases). The CDR3 totals 11 residues. The V end was cut by 5 bases, the J end by 10 bases, with 11 bases between. Germline-derived CDR1 and CDR2 are SGHAT and FQNNGV. This chain's CDR3 is CASSPDSFYTF. CDR3 in DNA: TGTGCCAGCAGCCCGGACAGCTTCTACACCTTC.

The rearrangement joins TRBV29-1 to TRBJ2-7; 7 bases are a match to TRBD1. V trimming: 7 bases; J trimming: 5 bases; junction bases outside the gene matches: 5. The CDR3 spans 11 residues. CDR1 is SQVTM and CDR2 is ANQGSEA in the germline V gene. The CDR3 DNA reads as TGCAGCGGGGGACAGAGCCACGAGCAGTACTTC. Its translation is CSGGQSHEQYF.

The table lists this clone with many counts. The rearrangement uses TRBV7-2 and TRBJ2-5; 14 bases map to TRBD2. Germline loops: CDR1 SGHTA, CDR2 FQGNSA. J gave up 5 bases and V 5 bases, and 13 bases lay outside the gene matches. This CDR3 has 18 amino acids. As DNA, the CDR3 is TGTGCCAGCAGCCCTAGAAAGGGACTAGCGGGAGCGGGGGAGACCCAGTACTTC. Its translation is CASSPRKGLAGAGETQYF.

This clone has a handful of counts. The rearrangement joins TRBV9 to TRBJ1-2; TRBD1 matches at 10 bases. CDR3 length: 17 residues. CDR1 and CDR2 from the germline V gene are SGDLS and YYNGEE. V shed 3 bases and J 7 bases; nucleotides not matched to a gene: 15. The chain's CDR3 is CASSARQGASVGGGYTF. The CDR3 region has the DNA TGTGCCAGCAGCGCACGACAGGGGGCCTCAGTAGGTGGTGGCTACACCTTC.

This clone was picked up many times. The rearrangement joins TRBV10-3 to TRBJ2-7; D is undetermined. Trimming pared 2 bases from V and 0 bases from J, leaving 11 bases between. Germline V gene sequence: CDR1 ENHRY, CDR2 SYGVKD. This CDR3 comprises 15 residues. For the CDR3, the DNA is TGTGCCATCAGTGAGGTAGATAAGGGCTCCTACGAGCAGTACTTC. This encodes CAISEVDKGSYEQYF.

J is TRBJ2-2 and V is TRBV11-3; D call uncertain. The V and J ends lost 6 bases and 3 bases respectively, with 17 bases between them. CDR1 SGHNT and CDR2 YENEEA come from the germline V gene. CDR3 size: 16 residues. CDR3 sequence reads: CASSPWVNSDTGELFF. CDR3 bases: TGTGCCAGCAGTCCCTGGGTTAATTCTGACACCGGGGAGCTGTTTTTT.

The chain carries TRBV4-1 and TRBJ2-7, with TRBD1 identical over 9 bases. The CDR3 loop spans 15 amino acids. Trimming cost V 3 bases and J 4 bases; bases outside gene matches: 7. In germline, CDR1 is MGHRA, CDR2 YSYEKL. The CDR3 loop is CASSHRWDRDYEQYF. CDR3 nucleotides: TGCGCCAGCAGCCACCGGTGGGACAGGGATTACGAGCAGTACTTC.

This rearrangement joins TRBV4-1 to TRBJ2-1, with D perhaps TRBD2 (6 bases). V lost 4 bases to trimming and J lost 4 bases, with 17 bases between them. The CDR3 covers 16 residues. Germline V gene lookup returns CDR1 MGHRA and CDR2 YSYEKL. CDR3 residues: CASSPERTTRYNEQFF. The CDR3 DNA reads TGCGCCAGCAGCCCCGAGAGGACTACTCGTTACAATGAGCAGTTCTTC.